The clone carrying this T cell receptor (beta chain) has a handful of counts. One junction end disagrees with the germline gene, perhaps due to a read error. Through a sample-barcoded 5' primer and a J-beta primer mix, a second PCR was run for about 6 to 11 cycles. TCRdb passed the 5' RACE reads through MiXCR, listing each CDR3 protein once. The sample gives under 700,000 distinct CDR3 sequences, 24% of which show up once; around 10% is in the top ten. Germline CDR1 and CDR2: SQVTM and ANQGSEA. CDR3 size: 17 residues. This sample was taken from a study of blood T cells in healthy people across ages. These data are also associated with another study on T cells of mothers and their children. That source adds: The authors identified no persistent microchimeric T cell clones.

The chain links TRBV29-1 to TRBJ1-4, with TRBD1 as a possible D gene (5 bases). This TCR came from a boy aged 10-17 years in good health. Sequencing input: blood. CDR3 DNA: TGCAGCGTTGAAAGTACGGAGGGGCCTATCCATGAGGAAAAACCGTTTTTT. It codes for CSVESTEGPIHEEKPFF.